The source of this TCR beta chain is a study of shared clonotypes between healthy human individuals (dated by TCRdb to the early 2020s). With regard to the full study: Three men and a couple of women, aged 18 to 49 years, made up the cohort. The study deeply sequenced blood TCR repertoires of about 5 healthy adults to estimate repertoire size and the extent of clonotype sharing between individuals. For each donor, CD4 naive and CD4 memory were each run on three plates, CD8 naive on two plates, and CD8 memory on one plate. Libraries were prepared and TCR repertoires were sequenced by different laboratories using diverse techniques, in order to increase sequencing depth and limit assay-specific biases. Per donor, leukapheresis produced somewhere between about 0.8 and 9 billion PBMCs.

The donors were healthy, HIV-negative adults with no recently reported acute infections or vaccinations. All donors were Caucasian adults living in Nashville, Tennessee, USA. CD4+ T cells were enriched by magnetic negative selection; naive cells were then positively selected on CD45RA, and the negative fraction formed the memory subset. Blood was obtained by leukapheresis, after which PBMCs were separated by Ficoll-Histopaque density gradient centrifugation and cryopreserved in liquid nitrogen vapor phase. Analytical flow cytometry was used to check the purity and quantity of every magnetically sorted T cell population. From each sorted fraction, genomic DNA was isolated and quantified by UV absorbance on a Nanodrop 2000c. Study-wide findings and limitations: Sampling was restricted to blood, and TCR repertoires in tissues likely differ from the TCR repertoires found in blood. The genetic and exposure-history diversity represented was limited by the small number of donors. Clonotypes shared by all four sorted-subset donors showed higher generation probabilities than non-shared clonotypes. Even with the large sequencing depth, rarefaction of the sorted-subset datasets indicated that sequencing was incomplete. Larger estimated clonotype richness was generally found for naive subsets than for memory subsets. Based on pairwise subsampling, the degree of clonotype sharing among donors was expected to be affected by sequencing depth. Sharing across a few donors was observed for around 5% of naive CD4, 3.5% of naive CD8, about 2.3% of memory CD4, and roughly 0.4% of memory CD8 clonotypes.

On this clone itself: Its cognate antigen has yet to be identified. Per-nucleotide qualities are absent, and no much larger clonotype sits a single base away.

The CDR3 goes from the cysteine to the phenylalanine over 15 residues. Only CDR3 DNA is held: 45 bases, read in frame from base 1. Trimming removed 0 bases from V and 1 base from J, leaving 8 bases between the germline ends. Sequences SGHRS (CDR1) and YFSETQ (CDR2) are obtained from the germline V gene. Using the deep immunoSEQ assay, multiplex PCR amplified TCR CDR3 regions from genomic DNA. Genomic DNA extracted from each cell subset was distributed evenly over all wells of several immunoSEQ 96-well plates, and each plate served as one replicate. For sorted subsets, about 200 ng genomic DNA, equal to 25,000 to 35,000 T cell genomes, was loaded into each replicate PCR. The purified libraries were quantified using a Qubit 3.0 fluorometer, sized with a Bioanalyzer 2100, and then quantified again using the KAPA Library Quantification kit. Each immunoSEQ 96-well plate was sequenced on its own single-read 150-cycle Illumina NextSeq 550 flow cell. Per the authors' processing: Because only junctional sequences without quality scores were contained in the immunoSEQ output, filtering matching that applied to full-length reads could not be performed. To assign V/J genes and CDR3, sequences were annotated against IMGT germline references using PyIR, a Python wrapper for IgBLAST v1.9. Reads were removed for weak V/J assignments (E-value above 1e-6), missing CDR3, stop codons, out-of-frame junctions, or ambiguous translated residues. V3J clonotypes were defined as sequences sharing the same inferred V gene, J gene, and CDR3 amino acid sequence. Percentage overlap between repertoires was computed as shared unique clonotypes divided by the size of the smaller repertoire. Richness of each repertoire was evaluated using RTK rarefaction, the Chao1 estimator, and Recon v2.1 estimates of unobserved clonotypes. OLGA was used to compute generation probabilities for all TCRbeta clonotypes that the gDNA method yielded from a handful of donors. Entries here come from immuneACCESS through TCRdb and include only in-frame sequences with V and J called. Some clones fail to appear in such tables; in the studies checked, an unresolved V gene covers under half of the shortfall, and the cause of the remainder is unknown. From that table come the V and J calls and clone size; the DNA was used to work out D and trimming. This sample holds over a million clones; 75% to 85% were observed only once. 0.6% to 0.75% of the sample comes from the top ten.

Specimen: memory CD4+ T cells from PBMCs. This specimen's cell subset or site label, interpreted: CD45RA-negative fraction. The chain couples TRBV5-1 to TRBJ2-1, with TRBD2 as a weak D call on 5 bases. The receptor was derived from a man aged 18 to 29 in good health. Some clones in this sample may be carry-over from other donors' samples. At the DNA level, the sequence is TGCGCCAGCAGCTTGGGGAGGATTTCCTACAATGAGCAGTTCTTC. Translated, it gives CASSLGRISYNEQFF.